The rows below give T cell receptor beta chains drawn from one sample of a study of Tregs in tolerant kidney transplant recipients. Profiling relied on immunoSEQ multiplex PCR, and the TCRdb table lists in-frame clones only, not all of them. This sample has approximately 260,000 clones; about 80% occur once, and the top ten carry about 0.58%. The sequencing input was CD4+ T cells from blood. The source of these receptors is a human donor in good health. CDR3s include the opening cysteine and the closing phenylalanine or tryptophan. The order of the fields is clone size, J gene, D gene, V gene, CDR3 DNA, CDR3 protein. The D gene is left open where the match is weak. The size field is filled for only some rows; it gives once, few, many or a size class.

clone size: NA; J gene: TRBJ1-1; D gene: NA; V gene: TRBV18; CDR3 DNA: TGTGCCAGCTCACCACCGTCAGGTCTGAACACTGAAGCTTTCTTT; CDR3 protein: CASSPPSGLNTEAFF
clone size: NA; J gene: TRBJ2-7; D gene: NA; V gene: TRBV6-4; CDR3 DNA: TGTGCCAGCAGCCGGGAGCTTTACTCCTACGAGCAGTACTTC; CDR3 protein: CASSRELYSYEQYF
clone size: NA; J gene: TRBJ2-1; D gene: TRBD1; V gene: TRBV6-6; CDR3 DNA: TGTGCCAGCAGCACCGGGACAGGGGGAAACAATGAGCAGTTCTTC; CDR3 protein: CASSTGTGGNNEQFF
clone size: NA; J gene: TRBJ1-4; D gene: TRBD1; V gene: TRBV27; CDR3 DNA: TGTGCCAGCAGTTTAAGTTGGACAGGGGGCGAAAAACTGTTTTTT; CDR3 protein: CASSLSWTGGEKLFF
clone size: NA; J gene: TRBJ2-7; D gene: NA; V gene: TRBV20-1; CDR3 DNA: TGCAGTGCGAGGGATTACTACGAGCAGTACTTC; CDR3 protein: CSARDYYEQYF
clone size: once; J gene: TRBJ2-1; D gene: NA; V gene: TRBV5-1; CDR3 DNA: TGCGCCAGCAGCTTGGCATTGGGGTCAGGGAATGAGCAGTTCTTC; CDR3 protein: CASSLALGSGNEQFF
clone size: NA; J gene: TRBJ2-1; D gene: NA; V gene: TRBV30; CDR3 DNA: TGTGCCTGGAGTCCGTCGGGGGATGAGCAGTTCTTC; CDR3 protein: CAWSPSGDEQFF
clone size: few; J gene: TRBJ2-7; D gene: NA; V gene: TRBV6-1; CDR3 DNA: TGTGCCAGCAGGCATGGGGTGCGCGAGCAGTACTTC; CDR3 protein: CASRHGVREQYF
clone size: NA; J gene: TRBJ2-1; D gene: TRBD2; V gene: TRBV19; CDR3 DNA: TGTGCCAGTAGTACCAGACTAGCGGGGGACCTCCACGGGGAGCAGTTCTTC; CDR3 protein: CASSTRLAGDLHGEQFF
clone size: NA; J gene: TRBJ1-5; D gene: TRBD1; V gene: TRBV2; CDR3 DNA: TGTGCCAGCAGCGAAACAGGGGGTTGGAATCAGCCCCAGCATTTT; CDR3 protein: CASSETGGWNQPQHF
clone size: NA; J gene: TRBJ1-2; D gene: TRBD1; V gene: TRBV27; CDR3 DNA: TGTGCCAGCAGACTATCCCGGACAGGGGTTTATGGCTACACCTTC; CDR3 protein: CASRLSRTGVYGYTF
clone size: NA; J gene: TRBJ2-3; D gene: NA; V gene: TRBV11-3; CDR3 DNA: TGTGCCAGCAGCTTACGGAGGGGCGAAGATACGCAGTATTTT; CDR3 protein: CASSLRRGEDTQYF
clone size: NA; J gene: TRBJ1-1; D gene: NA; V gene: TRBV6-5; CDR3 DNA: TGTGCCAGCAGTTACGGCAGGGGTAACACTGAAGCTTTCTTT; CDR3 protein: CASSYGRGNTEAFF
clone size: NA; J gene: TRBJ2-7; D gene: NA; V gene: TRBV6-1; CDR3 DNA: TGTGCCAGCAGTGAAGCTACAGGGACCATCTACGAGCAGTACTTC; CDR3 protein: CASSEATGTIYEQYF
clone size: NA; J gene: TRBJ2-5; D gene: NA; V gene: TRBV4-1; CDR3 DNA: TGCGCCAGCAGCCAAGTGGCTTTTGTGGAGACCCAGTACTTC; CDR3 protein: CASSQVAFVETQYF
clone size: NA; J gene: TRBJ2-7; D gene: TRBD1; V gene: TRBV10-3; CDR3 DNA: TGTGCCATCAGTGAGCCAAACAGGGGCCACGAGCAGTACTTC; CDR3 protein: CAISEPNRGHEQYF
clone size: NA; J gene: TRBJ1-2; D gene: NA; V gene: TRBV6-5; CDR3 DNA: TGTGCCAGCAGTTACTCCCCGGACCCGCGCGACTACACCTTC; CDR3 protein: CASSYSPDPRDYTF
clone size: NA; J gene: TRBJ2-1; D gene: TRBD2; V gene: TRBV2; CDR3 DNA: TGTGCCAGCAGTGCAATCGGGACTAGCGGGGGCTACAATGAGCAGTTCTTC; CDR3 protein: CASSAIGTSGGYNEQFF
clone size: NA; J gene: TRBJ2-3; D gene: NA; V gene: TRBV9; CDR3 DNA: TGTGCCAGCAGCGTAGCCGATCCGGGTACGCAGTATTTT; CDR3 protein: CASSVADPGTQYF
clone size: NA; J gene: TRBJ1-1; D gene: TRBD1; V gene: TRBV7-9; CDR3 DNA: TGTGCCAGCAGCCCAGGGGGGGGATTAAGCACTGAAGCTTTCTTT; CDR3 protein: CASSPGGGLSTEAFF
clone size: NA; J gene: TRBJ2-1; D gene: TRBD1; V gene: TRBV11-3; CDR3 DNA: TGTGCCAGCAGCCTGGGACAGGGAAGGTACAATGAGCAGTTCTTC; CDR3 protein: CASSLGQGRYNEQFF
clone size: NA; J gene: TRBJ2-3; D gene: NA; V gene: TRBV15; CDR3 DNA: TGTGCCACCAGCATCGGACTACCCAATACGCAGTATTTT; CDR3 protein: CATSIGLPNTQYF
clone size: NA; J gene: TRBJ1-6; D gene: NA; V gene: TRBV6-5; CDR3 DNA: TGTGCCAGCAGTGGTCAGGGGAATAATTCACCCCTCCACTTT; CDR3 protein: CASSGQGNNSPLHF
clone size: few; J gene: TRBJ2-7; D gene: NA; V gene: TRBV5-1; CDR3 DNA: TGCGCCAGCAGCTTGTCCCCAAGCTCCTACGAGCAGTACTTC; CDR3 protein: CASSLSPSSYEQYF
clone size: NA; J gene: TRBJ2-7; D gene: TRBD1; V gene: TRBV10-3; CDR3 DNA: TGTGCCATCAGCGACCCCTCACAGGGGGTCTCCTACGAGCAGTACTTC; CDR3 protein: CAISDPSQGVSYEQYF
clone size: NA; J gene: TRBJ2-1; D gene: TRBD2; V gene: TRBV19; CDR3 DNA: TGTGCCAGTAAGAGGACTAGCTCCTACAATGAGCAGTTCTTC; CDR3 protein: CASKRTSSYNEQFF
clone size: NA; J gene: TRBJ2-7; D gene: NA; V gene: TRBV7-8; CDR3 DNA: TGTGCCAGCAGCATGGACCGATCCTACGAGCAGTACTTC; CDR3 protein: CASSMDRSYEQYF